The clone carrying this T cell receptor beta chain was detected only a few times. The record originates from a study of blood T cell repertoires in COVID-19. Study at large: T cells, B-cell-depleted T cells, or PBMCs provided the cDNA or gDNA that served as material.

How the authors handled the data: The assay estimated nucleated cells by amplifying reference gene primers. The repertoire was sequenced with immunoSEQ multiplex PCR; TCRdb's copy has only in-frame clones and lacks some. V, J and clone size reflect that table, while D and trimming were determined from the DNA. The profile shows about 400,000 clones, 70% to 90% of them singletons. The CDR3 is made up of 14 amino acids. This TCR was sampled from a man aged 40-49 years with acute or convalescent COVID-19. The chain carries TRBV21-1 and TRBJ1-4; the listed D gene, TRBD1, was not tested against the DNA. TRBV21-1 is annotated as a pseudogene. Sequencing was performed on peripheral blood. CDR3 coding DNA: TGTGCCAGCAGCAAGGACAAGCCTAATGAAAAACTGTTTTTT. Its translation: CASSKDKPNEKLFF.